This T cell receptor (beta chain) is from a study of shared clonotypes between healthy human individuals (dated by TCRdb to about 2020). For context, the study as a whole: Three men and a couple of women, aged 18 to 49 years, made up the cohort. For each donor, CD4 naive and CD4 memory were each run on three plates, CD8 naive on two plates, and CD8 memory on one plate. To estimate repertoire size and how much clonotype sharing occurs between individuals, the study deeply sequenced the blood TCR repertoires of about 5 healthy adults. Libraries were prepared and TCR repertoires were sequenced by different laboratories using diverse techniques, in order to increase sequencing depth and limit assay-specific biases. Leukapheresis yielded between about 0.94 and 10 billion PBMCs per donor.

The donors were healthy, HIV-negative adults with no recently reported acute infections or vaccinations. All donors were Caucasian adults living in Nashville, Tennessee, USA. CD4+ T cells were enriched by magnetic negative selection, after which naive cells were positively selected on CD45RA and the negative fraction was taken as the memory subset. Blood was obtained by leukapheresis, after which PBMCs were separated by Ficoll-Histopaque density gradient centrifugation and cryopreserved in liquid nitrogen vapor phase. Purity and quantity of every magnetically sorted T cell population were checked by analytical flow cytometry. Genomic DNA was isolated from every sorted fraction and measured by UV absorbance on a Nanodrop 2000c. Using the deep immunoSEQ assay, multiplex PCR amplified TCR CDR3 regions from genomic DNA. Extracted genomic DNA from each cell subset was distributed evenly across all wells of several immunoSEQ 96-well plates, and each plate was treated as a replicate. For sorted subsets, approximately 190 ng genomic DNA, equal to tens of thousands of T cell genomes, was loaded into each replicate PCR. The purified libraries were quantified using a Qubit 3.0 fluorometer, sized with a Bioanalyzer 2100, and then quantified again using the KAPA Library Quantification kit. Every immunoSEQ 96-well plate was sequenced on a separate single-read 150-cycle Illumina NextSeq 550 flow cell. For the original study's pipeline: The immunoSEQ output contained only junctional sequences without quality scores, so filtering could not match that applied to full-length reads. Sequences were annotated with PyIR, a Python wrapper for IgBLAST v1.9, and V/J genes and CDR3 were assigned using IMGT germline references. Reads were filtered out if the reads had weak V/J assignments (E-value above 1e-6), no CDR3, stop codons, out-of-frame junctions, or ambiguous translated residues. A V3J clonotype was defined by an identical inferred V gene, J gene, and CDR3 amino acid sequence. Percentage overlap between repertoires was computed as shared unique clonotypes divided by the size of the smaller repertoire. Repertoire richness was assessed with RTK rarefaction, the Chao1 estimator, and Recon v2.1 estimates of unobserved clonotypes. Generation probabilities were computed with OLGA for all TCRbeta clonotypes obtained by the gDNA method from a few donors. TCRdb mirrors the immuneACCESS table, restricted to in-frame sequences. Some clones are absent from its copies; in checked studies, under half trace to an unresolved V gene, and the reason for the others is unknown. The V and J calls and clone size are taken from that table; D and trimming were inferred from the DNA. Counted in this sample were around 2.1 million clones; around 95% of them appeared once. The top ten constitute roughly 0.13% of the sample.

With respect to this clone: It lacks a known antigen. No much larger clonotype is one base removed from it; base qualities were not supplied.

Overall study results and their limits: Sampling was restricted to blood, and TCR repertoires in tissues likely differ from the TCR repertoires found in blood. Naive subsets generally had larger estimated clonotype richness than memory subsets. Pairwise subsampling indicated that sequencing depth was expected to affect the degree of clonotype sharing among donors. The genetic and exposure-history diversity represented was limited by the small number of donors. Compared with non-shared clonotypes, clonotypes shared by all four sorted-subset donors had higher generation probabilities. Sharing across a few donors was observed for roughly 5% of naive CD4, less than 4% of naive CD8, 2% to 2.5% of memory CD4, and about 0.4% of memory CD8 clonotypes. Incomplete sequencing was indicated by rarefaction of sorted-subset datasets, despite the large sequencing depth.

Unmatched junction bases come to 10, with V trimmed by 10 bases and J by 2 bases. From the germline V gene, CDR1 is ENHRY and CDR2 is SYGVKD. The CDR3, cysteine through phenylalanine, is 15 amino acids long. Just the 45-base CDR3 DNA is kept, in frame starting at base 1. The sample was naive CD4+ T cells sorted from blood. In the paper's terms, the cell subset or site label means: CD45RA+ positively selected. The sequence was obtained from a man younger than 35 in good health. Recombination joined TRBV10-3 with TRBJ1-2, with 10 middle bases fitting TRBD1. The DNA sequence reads TGTGCCACAGCCGGGACAGGGGTCCCCAACTATGGCTACACCTTC. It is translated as CATAGTGVPNYGYTF.